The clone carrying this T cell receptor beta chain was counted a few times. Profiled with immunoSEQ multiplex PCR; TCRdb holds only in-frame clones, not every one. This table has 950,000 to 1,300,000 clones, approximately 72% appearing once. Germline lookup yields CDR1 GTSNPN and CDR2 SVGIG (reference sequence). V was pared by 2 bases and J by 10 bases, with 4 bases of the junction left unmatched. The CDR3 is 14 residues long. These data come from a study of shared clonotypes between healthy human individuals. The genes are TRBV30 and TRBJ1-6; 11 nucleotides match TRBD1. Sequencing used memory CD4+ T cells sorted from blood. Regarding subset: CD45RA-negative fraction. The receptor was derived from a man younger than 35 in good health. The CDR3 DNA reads TGTGCCTGGAGTCTGGGACAGGGGGAATCACCCCTCCACTTT. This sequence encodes CAWSLGQGESPLHF. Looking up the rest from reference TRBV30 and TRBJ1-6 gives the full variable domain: SQTIHQWPATLVQPVGSPLSLECTVEGTSNPNLYWYRQAAGRGLQLLFYSVGIGQISSEVPQNLSASRPQDRQFILSSKKLLLSDSGFYLCAWSLGQGESPLHFGNGTRLTVT.